One and the same sample provided the 26 T cell receptor beta chains below, sequenced in a study of response to subunit inactivated influenza vaccine. TCRdb passed the RT-PCR reads through MiXCR, listing each CDR3 protein once. The sample shows over 800,000 distinct CDR3 sequences, 21% of them seen only once. The starting material was PBMCs from blood, obtained roughly 5 days after vaccination. The receptors here all came from a man in his fifties or sixties who received an inactivated influenza vaccine.

A few counts support this clonotype. The V call is TRBV5-1, the J call TRBJ2-4; D tentatively fits TRBD1 or TRBD2 (5 bases each). Trimming cost V 3 bases and J 0 bases, with 7 bases left between them. The CDR3 covers 14 residues. From germline, CDR1 is SGHRS and CDR2 YFSETQ. Here the CDR3 reads CASSYGTAKNIQYF. In DNA form, the CDR3 reads TGCGCCAGCAGCTACGGGACAGCCAAAAACATTCAGTACTTC.

The rearrangement links TRBV6-5 to TRBJ2-2; 7 positions agree with TRBD2. Germline CDR1 is MNHEY and CDR2 is SVGAGI. Germline trimming cut 2 bases from V and 5 bases from J; bases unmatched to any gene: 8. This CDR3 is 16 amino acids long. As DNA, the CDR3 is TGTGCCAGCAGTTACCGGACACGGGGAGGGACCGGGGAGCTGTTTTTT. It is translated as CASSYRTRGGTGELFF.

This chain joins TRBV29-1 and TRBJ1-5; D is perhaps TRBD1 (5 bases). V was cut by 3 bases and J by 3 bases, with 9 bases left in between. This CDR3 has 13 residues. Germline assignment: CDR1 SQVTM and CDR2 ANQGSEA. CDR3 nucleotide sequence: TGCAGCGTTGAGCAGGGAACCAATCAGCCCCAGCATTTT. Amino acid sequence: CSVEQGTNQPQHF.

The chain has TRBV7-9 and TRBJ2-7, with no clear D. The CDR3 sequence is 13 residues long. The germline V gene has CDR1 SEHNR and CDR2 FQNEAQ (reference sequence). Trimming cost V 1 base and J 6 bases, with 10 bases left between them. The CDR3 DNA sequence: TGTGCCAGCAGCTTAGAAAGGGTAACCGAGCAGTACTTC. Translated, it gives CASSLERVTEQYF.

This clonotype was detected a few times. The CDR3 DNA follows: TGTGCCATCGAGGAGAAGCGGTCCTCCTACGAGCAGTACTTC. Translating it yields CAIEEKRSSYEQYF. The chain uses TRBV10-3 and TRBJ2-7; a weak D match, TRBD2 (5 bases). Trimming took 8 bases from V and 0 from J, leaving 14 bases between them. The CDR3 loop spans 14 amino acids. Germline assignment: CDR1 ENHRY and CDR2 SYGVKD.

This clonotype occurred a few times. The rearrangement joins TRBV28 to TRBJ2-3, with D maybe TRBD1 (6 bases). CDR1 is MDHEN, CDR2 SYDVKM, per germline. This CDR3 is 14 amino acids long. Between the trimmed V and J ends, which lost 5 bases and 5 bases, there was a span of 14 bases. The CDR3 region is CASSPPYRVDTQYF. The CDR3 nucleotides are TGTGCCAGCAGTCCCCCTTACAGGGTAGATACGCAGTATTTT.

The chain recombines TRBV9 with TRBJ2-3; D ambiguous. CDR1 is SGDLS, CDR2 YYNGEE, per germline. The V gene lost 0 bases and the J gene lost 5 bases, with 4 bases spanning the gap. This CDR3 has 12 residues. The CDR3 loop is CASSVGLDTQYF. As DNA, the CDR3 is TGTGCCAGCAGCGTAGGTTTAGATACGCAGTATTTT.

The CDR3 here is CASSRLAENTDTQYF. The CDR3 DNA reads as TGTGCCAGCAGCCGGCTAGCGGAAAACACAGATACGCAGTATTTT. The chain uses TRBV3-1 and TRBJ2-3; 7 bases match TRBD2. Germline V gene data show CDR1 as LGHDT and CDR2 as YNNKEL (reference sequence). The CDR3 totals 15 residues. V trimming: 4 bases; J trimming: 2 bases; junction bases outside the gene matches: 6.

CDR3: CASSPTGIPLNQPQHF. As DNA, the CDR3 is TGTGCCAGCAGCCCAACAGGCATACCCCTTAATCAGCCCCAGCATTTT. The chain joins TRBV2 to TRBJ1-5, with TRBD1 as a possible D gene (5 bases). The germline V gene has CDR1 SNHLY and CDR2 FYNNEI. The V and J ends lost 6 bases and 4 bases respectively, with 19 bases between them. The CDR3 runs to 16 residues.

This clonotype was seen only a few times. The chain joins TRBV7-9 to TRBJ2-7; D possibly corresponds to TRBD1 (5 bases). The CDR3 extends over 14 amino acids. Trimming shortened V by 1 base and J by 6 bases, and 13 bases separated the two germline ends. The V gene's germline CDR1 is SEHNR and CDR2 FQNEAQ (reference sequence). CDR3 sequence: CASSLDTGSREQYF. CDR3 sequence (DNA): TGTGCCAGCAGCTTAGATACAGGTTCGCGCGAGCAGTACTTC.

This clonotype occurred a few times. The rearrangement uses TRBV12-3 or TRBV12-4 and TRBJ2-2; 8 nucleotides line up with TRBD1. The CDR3 runs to 16 residues. J lost 1 base, V lost 2 bases, and 3 bases had no gene match. In DNA, the CDR3 is TGTGCCAGCAGTTTACTGACAGGGGTGAACACCGGGGAGCTGTTTTTT. Its protein is CASSLLTGVNTGELFF.

This clonotype was observed a few times. The chain employs TRBV5-1 and TRBJ2-5; 9 bases map to TRBD2. The J segment lost 1 base and the V segment lost 0 bases, leaving 7 bases of the junction unmatched. In germline, CDR1 is SGHRS, CDR2 YFSETQ. CDR3 length: 17 amino acids. The CDR3 nucleotides read TGCGCCAGCAGCTTGGGGTCTAGCGGGAATCTCCAAGAGACCCAGTACTTC. Translation gives CASSLGSSGNLQETQYF.

This clonotype came up once. The chain carries TRBV20-1 and TRBJ1-3; no clear D gene. Germline values: CDR1 DFQATT, CDR2 SNEGSKA (reference sequence). The CDR3 is made up of 15 amino acids. The V and J ends lost 0 bases and 1 base respectively, with 10 bases between them. The CDR3 nucleotides are TGCAGTGCTAGAGAACGGAAATATTCTGGAAACACCATATATTTT. Its protein is CSARERKYSGNTIYF.

This sequence joins TRBV11-3 and TRBJ2-3, with D maybe TRBD1 (6 bases). V lost 5 bases and J 7 bases, leaving 16 bases between the germline ends. Looked up from germline, CDR1 is SGHNT and CDR2 is YENEEA. This CDR3 region has 14 residues. CDR3 in DNA: TGTGCCAGCAGCCCGAGTACAGGGTACTATACGCAGTATTTT. Translating it yields CASSPSTGYYTQYF.

This clonotype was recorded once. The V call is TRBV4-2, the J call TRBJ2-7; TRBD2 matches at 7 bases. The germline gives CDR1 LGHNA, CDR2 YNFKEQ. V gave up 3 bases and J gave up 2 bases; unmatched junction bases: 10. The CDR3 consists of 16 residues. CDR3 sequence (DNA): TGTGCCAGCAGCCAGGGCGTGAAGCGGGGAACCTACGAGCAGTACTTC. Its protein is CASSQGVKRGTYEQYF.

The chain is built from TRBV5-5 and TRBJ1-3; no reliable D call. Trimming left V 0 bases short and J 2 bases short, with 9 bases between. Germline V gives CDR1 SGHKS, CDR2 YYEKEE (reference sequence). This CDR3 is built from 15 residues. CDR3 sequence reads: CASSLARAAGNTIYF. CDR3 coding DNA: TGTGCCAGCAGCTTGGCGAGGGCAGCTGGAAACACCATATATTTT.

This clonotype was counted a few times. The chain couples TRBV24-1 to TRBJ2-6; no definite D call. CDR3 length: 14 amino acids. The ends were cut back, 5 bases at V and 0 bases at J, with 4 bases in the middle. The germline gives CDR1 KGHDR, CDR2 SFDVKD. Written as DNA, the CDR3 is TGTGCCACCAGTGCAGGCTCTGGGGCCAACGTCCTGACTTTC. It yields the protein CATSAGSGANVLTF.

The chain joins TRBV3-1 to TRBJ2-5, with D unresolved. This CDR3 region has 16 residues. Germline loops: CDR1 LGHDT, CDR2 YNNKEL (reference sequence). Between the trimmed V and J ends, which lost 3 bases and 2 bases, there was a span of 16 bases. CDR3: CASSQELVAQQETQYF. CDR3 bases: TGTGCCAGCAGCCAGGAGTTAGTAGCACAGCAAGAGACCCAGTACTTC.

This sequence joins TRBV3-1 and TRBJ2-1; 8 bases agree with TRBD2. With 2 bases clipped from V and 9 bases from J, the junction kept 3 bases outside the gene matches. Per the germline V gene, CDR1 is LGHDT and CDR2 is YNNKEL (reference sequence). This CDR3 is 13 amino acids long. CDR3 loop: CASSQTSGSEQFF. CDR3 nucleotides: TGTGCCAGCAGCCAAACAAGCGGGAGTGAGCAGTTCTTC.

The rearrangement joins TRBV4-3 to TRBJ1-4; perhaps TRBD1 as D (5 bases). The CDR3 contains 12 residues. The germline V and J ends were trimmed by 0 bases and 12 bases, with 8 bases remaining between them. Germline V gene lookup returns CDR1 LGHNA and CDR2 YSLEER. The CDR3 bases are TGCGCCAGCAGCCAAGAATCAGGGCAACTGTTTTTT. It is translated as CASSQESGQLFF.

This clonotype has a handful of counts. V gene TRBV25-1 combines with J gene TRBJ2-7; no reliable D call. V was shortened by 2 bases and J by 3 bases, with 8 bases between the two germline ends. The CDR3 loop spans 13 amino acids. The germline CDR1 and CDR2 sequences are MGHDK and SYGVNS. The CDR3 protein is CASSEPGYYEQYF. The CDR3 region has the DNA TGTGCCAGCAGTGAACCCGGGTACTACGAGCAGTACTTC.

The J gene is TRBJ2-7, the V gene TRBV7-8, with 7 bases lining up with TRBD2. This CDR3 has 15 amino acids. Per the germline V gene, CDR1 is SGHVS and CDR2 is FQNEAQ. J lost 2 bases, V lost 3 bases, and 7 bases had no gene match. The CDR3 loop reads CASSFRTRGTYEQYF. CDR3 DNA: TGTGCCAGCAGCTTTAGGACTAGGGGTACCTACGAGCAGTACTTC.

This clonotype showed up just a few times. The gene calls are TRBV20-1 and TRBJ1-2; 7 bases align to TRBD1. CDR3 length: 13 amino acids. Trimming cost V 5 bases and J 6 bases; bases outside gene matches: 9. Germline lookup yields CDR1 DFQATT and CDR2 SNEGSKA (reference sequence). The CDR3 bases are TGCAGTGCTTTACAGGGGATCTGGGATGGCTACACCTTC. Translated: CSALQGIWDGYTF.

This clonotype was detected a few times. The gene calls are TRBV28 and TRBJ2-7; D may be TRBD2 (5 bases). The CDR3 totals 15 residues. Trimming removed 2 bases at V and 4 bases at J, with 15 bases between. Germline V CDR1 and CDR2: MDHEN, SYDVKM. CDR3 nucleotides: TGTGCCAGCAGTTTAGAAAGGCAGCGAGGGTACGAGCAGTACTTC. The encoded protein is CASSLERQRGYEQYF.

The chain combines TRBV5-1 with TRBJ1-2; 8 bases agree with TRBD1. CDR1 and CDR2 from the germline V gene are SGHRS and YFSETQ. CDR3 length equals 16 residues. The V and J ends lost 4 bases and 2 bases, in that order; junction bases with no gene match: 10. CDR3 nucleotide sequence: TGCGCCAGCAGCGGCTTACAGGGACAGGAGAACTATGGCTACACCTTC. Its translation: CASSGLQGQENYGYTF.

A few counts support this clonotype. V and J are TRBV20-1 and TRBJ2-1; D is unclear. The CDR3 runs to 14 residues. Germline V CDR1 and CDR2: DFQATT, SNEGSKA (reference sequence). Trimming stripped 6 bases from V and 8 bases from J, with 20 bases between. The CDR3 sequence: CSAPGLGSFDEQFF. In nucleotides, the CDR3 is TGCAGTGCCCCCGGCCTGGGTAGCTTCGATGAGCAGTTCTTC.